Listed here are 11 T cell receptor beta chains from one sample, sequenced in a study of control samples from healthy donors and cancer patients. Assay: immunoSEQ multiplex PCR; the TCRdb copy retains only in-frame clones and omits some. Counted here are about 94,000 clones, roughly nine tenths occurring once; the ten biggest clones make up roughly 1.3%. Source material: blood. The receptors were gathered from a woman aged 50 to 60 in good health.

The V call is TRBV11-2, the J call TRBJ2-3; 9 bases align to TRBD2. V shed 5 bases and J 1 base; nucleotides not matched to a gene: 7. Germline CDR1 reads SGHAT; CDR2 reads FQNNGV. This CDR3 spans 16 amino acids. The CDR3 nucleotides are TGTGCCAGCAGCCCGACTAGCGGAACCCGCACAGATACGCAGTATTTT. The encoded protein is CASSPTSGTRTDTQYF.

V usage is TRBV4-3 and J usage is TRBJ2-3; TRBD2 matches 11 bases. Germline trimming cut 4 bases from V and 3 bases from J; bases unmatched to any gene: 3. The CDR3 has 15 residues. Germline CDR1 is LGHNA and CDR2 is YSLEER. In nucleotides, the CDR3 is TGCGCCAGCAGCCCGGGACTAGCGGTAACAGATACGCAGTATTTT. It codes for CASSPGLAVTDTQYF.

The chain recombines TRBV5-8 with TRBJ2-5, with a weak D call TRBD2 (6 bases). Germline assignment: CDR1 SGHTS and CDR2 YDEGEE. V gave up 3 bases and J gave up 5 bases, with 14 bases separating them. CDR3 length: 14 residues. The CDR3 region is CASSSGRWRETQYF. CDR3 in DNA: TGTGCCAGCAGCTCAGGGAGGTGGCGGGAGACCCAGTACTTC.

The chain has TRBV11-2 and TRBJ2-3; 9 bases fit TRBD2. The junction had 6 bases not matched to a gene; V was cut back by 1 base and J by 1 base. Germline V CDR1 and CDR2: SGHAT, FQNNGV. This CDR3 contains 17 residues. CDR3 nucleotides: TGTGCCAGCAGCTTAGCCAAAGCGGGGGGACGCACAGATACGCAGTATTTT. Encoded protein: CASSLAKAGGRTDTQYF. The entire variable domain, with the rest obtained from reference TRBV11-2 and TRBJ2-3, is as follows: EAGVAQSPRYKIIEKRQSVAFWCNPISGHATLYWYQQILGQGPKLLIQFQNNGVVDDSQLPKDRFSAERLKGVDSTLKIQPAKLEDSAVYLCASSLAKAGGRTDTQYFGPGTRLTVL.

CDR3: CASSYSTGGYGYTF. CDR3 in DNA: TGTGCCAGCAGTTACTCCACAGGGGGCTATGGCTACACCTTC. The chain couples TRBV6-5 to TRBJ1-2, with 8 bases that match TRBD1. The germline V gene has CDR1 MNHEY and CDR2 SVGAGI. The junction had 1 base not matched to a gene; V was cut back by 0 bases and J by 4 bases. The CDR3 runs to 14 residues.

This clone was detected once. The chain uses TRBV5-5 and TRBJ2-7, with TRBD1 identical over 7 bases. V trimming: 3 bases; J trimming: 7 bases; junction bases outside the gene matches: 7. The CDR3 consists of 13 residues. Germline values: CDR1 SGHKS, CDR2 YYEKEE (reference sequence). CDR3 region: CASSWRQGTEQYF. Written as DNA, the CDR3 is TGTGCCAGCAGCTGGAGACAGGGAACAGAGCAGTACTTC.

The gene calls are TRBV5-6 and TRBJ1-1; D unresolved. V lost 2 bases, J lost 10 bases, and 12 bases lay in between. The CDR3 spans 12 residues. CDR1 is SGHDT and CDR2 is YYEEEE in the germline V gene. CDR3 loop: CASSFWRRRAFF. CDR3 DNA sequence: TGTGCCAGCAGCTTCTGGCGCCGCAGAGCTTTCTTT. The whole variable domain, filled in from reference TRBV5-6 and TRBJ1-1, reads DAGVTQSPTHLIKTRGQQVTLRCSPKSGHDTVSWYQQALGQGPQFIFQYYEEEERQRGNFPDRFSGHQFPNYSSELNVNALLLGDSALYLCASSFWRRRAFFGQGTRLTVV.

The chain recombines TRBV2 with TRBJ1-1, with TRBD1 matching 8 bases. The CDR3 runs 14 residues. In germline, CDR1 is SNHLY, CDR2 FYNNEI. V was pared by 4 bases and J by 0 bases, with 1 base of the junction left unmatched. CDR3 coding DNA: TGTGCCAGCAGTGGGGGACAGGTGAACACTGAAGCTTTCTTT. Its translation is CASSGGQVNTEAFF.

The V gene is TRBV12-3 or TRBV12-4, the J gene TRBJ1-5; possibly TRBD1 for D (6 bases). The CDR3 is 13 residues long. V was trimmed by 7 bases and J by 6 bases, leaving 13 bases between them. DNA for the CDR3: TGTGCCAGCACTCACAGGGCGGGTCAGCCCCAGCATTTT. Its protein product is CASTHRAGQPQHF.

The V and J genes are TRBV19 and TRBJ2-4; the match to TRBD1 covers 9 bases. The CDR3 sequence is 14 residues long. The V gene's germline CDR1 is LNHDA and CDR2 SQIVND (reference sequence). V shed 5 bases and J 9 bases; nucleotides not matched to a gene: 8. This CDR3 reads CASSPPGQGGIQYF. The CDR3 nucleotides are TGTGCCAGTAGTCCCCCGGGACAGGGAGGCATTCAGTACTTC.

V and J are TRBV11-3 and TRBJ2-7, with 8 bases fitting TRBD2. The ends lost 4 bases at V and 3 bases at J; junction bases unmatched: 8. CDR3 length equals 15 residues. Germline CDR1 reads SGHNT; CDR2 reads YENEEA. CDR3 nucleotides: TGTGCCAGCAGCTCCACTAGCGGACTCCTCTACGAGCAGTACTTC. It translates to CASSSTSGLLYEQYF. Based on the CDR3 plus reference TRBV11-3 and TRBJ2-7, the full variable domain is EAGVVQSPRYKIIEKKQPVAFWCNPISGHNTLYWYLQNLGQGPELLIRYENEEAVDDSQLPKDRFSAERLKGVDSTLKIQPAELGDSAVYLCASSSTSGLLYEQYFGPGTRLTVT.